These 12 T cell receptor beta chains share one sample of origin, sequenced in a study of Ad26.COV2.S vaccination and SARS-CoV-2 variants. As for treatment: some 20 received Ad26.COV2.S at low or high dose, single or two shots; about 5 received placebo; per-sample allocation not given. All samples were drawn on day 63, counting from the first vaccine or placebo injection. Clones were read by immunoSEQ multiplex PCR, and TCRdb kept only the in-frame ones, dropping some. The table includes around 450,000 clones, 75% to 90% detected once. The material sequenced was peripheral blood, taken in a trial of Ad26.COV2.S vaccine versus placebo. The receptors here all came from a person aged 18-65 years who received the Ad26.COV2.S COVID-19 vaccine or a placebo.

V is TRBV3-1 (or the pseudogene TRBV3-2) and J is TRBJ2-7; no reliable D call. The CDR3 covers 12 residues. Trimming left V 4 bases short and J 2 bases short, with 6 bases between. Germline V gene sequence: CDR1 LGHDT, CDR2 YNNKEL (reference sequence). DNA for the CDR3: TGTGCCAGCAGCCTAGAAACCTACGAGCAGTACGTC. Protein product: CASSLETYEQYV.

V and J are TRBV5-6 and TRBJ2-7, with D possibly matching TRBD2 (6 bases). The CDR3 spans 15 residues. CDR1 and CDR2 from the germline V gene are SGHDT and YYEEEE. Deletions cut 2 bases from V and 0 bases from J, with 12 bases between. CDR3 sequence: CASSFGGSASYEQYF. The CDR3, as DNA: TGTGCCAGCAGCTTCGGGGGTTCAGCCTCCTACGAGCAGTACTTC.

V gene TRBV5-5 combines with J gene TRBJ2-3, with D uncertain. The CDR3 loop spans 14 amino acids. Germline-derived CDR1 and CDR2 are SGHKS and YYEKEE (reference sequence). V lost 2 bases, J lost 2 bases, and 9 bases lay in between. CDR3 nucleotides: TGTGCCAGCAGCTTAAGGCGGTACACAGATACGCAGTATTTT. Amino acids: CASSLRRYTDTQYF. The full variable domain, completed using reference TRBV5-5 and TRBJ2-3, is DAGVTQSPTHLIKTRGQQVTLRCSPISGHKSVSWYQQVLGQGPQFIFQYYEKEERGRGNFPDRFSARQFPNYSSELNVNALLLGDSALYLCASSLRRYTDTQYFGPGTRLTVL.

V is TRBV29-1 and J is TRBJ1-4, with TRBD1 identical over 7 bases. CDR3 length: 15 amino acids. In germline, CDR1 is SQVTM, CDR2 ANQGSEA. The V segment lost 8 bases and the J segment 10 bases; nucleotides outside the gene matches: 19. The CDR3 DNA sequence: TGCAGCCGCCCTGCCGAGTTAGGGGGCCTTGGAAAACTGTTTTTT. This gives the protein CSRPAELGGLGKLFF. Combining the CDR3 with reference TRBV29-1 and TRBJ1-4 gives the whole variable domain SAVISQKPSRDICQRGTSLTIQCQVDSQVTMMFWYRQQPGQSLTLIATANQGSEATYESGFVIDKFPISRPNLTFSTLTVSNMSPEDSSIYLCSRPAELGGLGKLFFGSGTQLSVL.

J is TRBJ1-2 and V is TRBV7-8; tentatively, D is TRBD1 (5 bases). The germline gives CDR1 SGHVS, CDR2 FQNEAQ. V was clipped by 7 bases and J by 3 bases, with 12 bases between them. This CDR3 has 13 residues. CDR3 in DNA: TGTGCCAGCACCCCGGGGGGTGACTATGGCTACACCTTC. Translation gives CASTPGGDYGYTF.

The chain has TRBV27 and TRBJ1-6, with TRBD1 identical over 9 bases. Per the germline V gene, CDR1 is MNHEY and CDR2 is SMNVEV (reference sequence). The CDR3 sequence is 20 residues long. V gave up 4 bases and J gave up 3 bases; unmatched junction bases: 16. The CDR3 reads CASSSRPGQGSLNYNSPLHF. The CDR3 DNA reads as TGTGCCAGCAGTTCAAGACCGGGACAGGGCTCACTTAACTATAATTCACCCCTCCACTTT.

The CDR3 nucleotides read TGTGCCAGCAGCTTAGAAACAGGCGAAAGCGTTTTCTATGGCTACACCTTC. It yields the protein CASSLETGESVFYGYTF. V and J are TRBV13 and TRBJ1-2, with D possibly being TRBD1 (5 bases). CDR1 is PRHDT, CDR2 FYEKMQ, per germline (reference sequence). The CDR3 is 17 residues long. Trimming took off 1 base at V and 4 bases at J, with 19 bases between the two ends.

The chain has TRBV29-1 and TRBJ2-1; 12 bases map to TRBD2. There are 12 residues in the CDR3. Germline CDR1 reads SQVTM; CDR2 reads ANQGSEA. Trimming at V came to 7 bases and at J to 7 bases, leaving 2 bases not matched to a gene. CDR3 DNA sequence: TGCAGCGCCGGACTAGCGGGGAATGAGCAGTTCTTC. This encodes CSAGLAGNEQFF.

The rearrangement links TRBV10-3 to TRBJ2-2; possibly TRBD1 for D (6 bases). The CDR3 has 15 residues. The germline CDR1 and CDR2 sequences are ENHRY and SYGVKD. V was cut by 5 bases and J by 0 bases, with 10 bases left in between. CDR3 in DNA: TGTGCCATCAGTCCACAGGGCTCGAACACCGGGGAGCTGTTTTTT. Protein sequence: CAISPQGSNTGELFF.

This sequence joins TRBV30 and TRBJ1-1; D is uncertain. Germline-derived CDR1 and CDR2 are GTSNPN and SVGIG (reference sequence). The CDR3 spans 12 residues. V was trimmed by 1 base and J by 4 bases, leaving 7 bases between them. In DNA, the CDR3 is TGTGCCTGGAGTGACGAAGGCACTGAAGCTTTCTTT. Encoded protein: CAWSDEGTEAFF.

This chain uses TRBV28 with TRBJ1-5; 8 nucleotides align to TRBD1. The CDR3 is made up of 15 amino acids. Germline V lookup: CDR1 MDHEN, CDR2 SYDVKM. The V segment lost 5 bases and the J segment 6 bases; nucleotides outside the gene matches: 9. This chain's CDR3 is CASSPRTGSGQPQHF. Written as DNA, the CDR3 is TGTGCCAGCAGTCCTCGGACAGGGTCCGGTCAGCCCCAGCATTTT.

The rearrangement joins TRBV28 to TRBJ1-2, with 9 bases identical to TRBD1. The V gene end was trimmed by 5 bases and the J gene end by 3 bases; junction bases not matched to a gene: 4. The CDR3 loop spans 14 amino acids. Germline values: CDR1 MDHEN, CDR2 SYDVKM. This chain's CDR3 is CASSTTGGYYGYTF. The CDR3 nucleotides are TGTGCCAGCAGTACAACAGGGGGCTACTATGGCTACACCTTC.